This TCR beta chain emerged from a study of blood T cells in healthy people across ages. Primers used in a second PCR of roughly 6 to 11 cycles were a sample-barcoded 5' primer and a J-beta primer mix. MiXCR was run by TCRdb on the 5' RACE reads, yielding one entry per CDR3 protein. The sample lists roughly 550,000 distinct CDR3 sequences, around 24% occurring once. This clonotype was counted a few times. These data are also associated with another study on T cells of mothers and their children.

Sequencing used blood. The receptor was isolated from a boy younger than 18 in good health.

The CDR3 loop is CASSFQGGNQPQHF. In DNA, the CDR3 is TGTGCCAGCAGCTTCCAGGGGGGCAATCAGCCCCAGCATTTT. The chain combines TRBV5-6 with TRBJ1-5, with 7 nucleotides matching TRBD1. V lost 2 bases and J lost 2; bases outside the gene matches: 1. The V gene's germline CDR1 is SGHDT and CDR2 YYEEEE. The CDR3 runs to 14 residues.